This TCR beta chain was sequenced in a study of blood T cells in healthy people across ages. Study-wide points: Per million T cells, TCR beta diversity dropped roughly linearly as age increased.

Combining a sample-barcoded 5' primer with a J-beta primer mix, a second PCR ran for about 6 to 12 cycles. TCRdb recomputed calls from the 5' RACE reads with MiXCR, one row per CDR3 protein. The data hold approximately 2,000,000 distinct CDR3 sequences, with about two fifths observed a single time. It was ten milliliters of peripheral blood that were drawn from each donor. PBMCs were isolated at a quantity of at least 6 million per sample. No fewer than 5 micrograms of total RNA were isolated from every sample. Germline V lookup: CDR1 MNHEY, CDR2 SMNVEV (reference sequence). This CDR3 has 13 amino acids. Trimming pared 10 bases from V and 2 bases from J, leaving 12 bases between. A remark on this clonotype: As yet, its antigen is unknown.

J is TRBJ2-1 and V is TRBV27; unclear D gene. The sequencing sample was made of blood. The sequence was obtained from a human donor in good health. The CDR3 spells CATGPGTYNEQFF. The CDR3 nucleotides are TGTGCCACCGGGCCGGGCACCTACAATGAGCAGTTCTTC.